Below are 30 T cell receptor beta chains sequenced from a single sample in a study of cytomegalovirus exposure and HLA in healthy donors. The PCR had 60 Vbeta and 13 Jbeta primers. Clones were read by immunoSEQ multiplex PCR, and TCRdb kept only the in-frame ones, dropping some. Counted here are approximately 88,000 clones, 75% to 85% occurring once; the ten biggest clones make up under 2.5%. Material: PBMCs. Receptors originate from a man younger than 30 in good health and CMV-seronegative.

The CDR3 spells CASSAGLSYEQYF. The DNA of the CDR3 is TGTGCCAGCAGTGCGGGACTCTCCTACGAGCAGTACTTC. The rearrangement links TRBV6-1 to TRBJ2-7; the D gene is possibly TRBD2 (6 bases). This CDR3 spans 13 amino acids. V gave up 4 bases and J gave up 0 bases, with 7 bases separating them. Germline V gene lookup returns CDR1 MNHNS and CDR2 SASEGT.

This chain connects TRBV4-1 to TRBJ1-2; maybe TRBD1 (5 bases). Looked up from germline, CDR1 is MGHRA and CDR2 is YSYEKL. The V end lost 0 bases, the J end lost 9 bases, and 17 bases lay between the germline ends. This CDR3 is built from 15 residues. This CDR3 reads CASSQENRPSKSYTF. CDR3 coding DNA: TGCGCCAGCAGCCAAGAGAACAGGCCCTCGAAGAGCTACACCTTC.

The J gene is TRBJ1-5, the V gene TRBV27, with 7 bases identical to TRBD1. This CDR3 spans 12 amino acids. V shed 11 bases, J shed 3 bases, and the junction held 4 bases outside the gene matches. Germline V gene data show CDR1 as MNHEY and CDR2 as SMNVEV (reference sequence). As DNA, the CDR3 is TGTGCCTACAGGGGAGACAATCAGCCCCAGCATTTT. Its translation: CAYRGDNQPQHF.

The gene calls are TRBV9 and TRBJ2-1; 10 bases agree with TRBD2. Germline V gene lookup returns CDR1 SGDLS and CDR2 YYNGEE. V lost 0 bases and J lost 4; bases outside the gene matches: 7. The CDR3 spans 17 residues. CDR3 DNA sequence: TGTGCCAGCAGCGTAGGGCCTAGCGGGGGACTATACAATGAGCAGTTCTTC. This sequence encodes CASSVGPSGGLYNEQFF.

The V call is TRBV5-4, the J call TRBJ2-7; D might be TRBD2 (6 bases). CDR3 length: 16 residues. Trimming took 0 bases from V and 2 from J, leaving 15 bases between them. The germline V gene encodes CDR1 SGHNT and CDR2 YYREEE (reference sequence). CDR3: CASSLDLTRSTYEQYF. DNA of the CDR3: TGTGCCAGCAGCTTGGACCTGACTAGGAGCACCTACGAGCAGTACTTC.

The rearrangement joins TRBV5-1 to TRBJ2-1; TRBD1 aligns across 8 bases. Germline V lookup: CDR1 SGHRS, CDR2 YFSETQ. The V segment lost 3 bases and the J segment 5 bases; nucleotides outside the gene matches: 1. The CDR3 has 13 residues. CDR3 sequence reads: CASSWDRNNEQFF. The DNA of the CDR3 is TGCGCCAGCAGCTGGGACAGGAACAATGAGCAGTTCTTC.

There are a few counts of this clone. In DNA, the CDR3 is TGTGCCAGCAGCGGTCCGGGACAGGGCTACGAGCAGTACTTC. Protein: CASSGPGQGYEQYF. The chain combines TRBV11-2 with TRBJ2-7; 9 bases line up with TRBD1. The length of the CDR3 is 14 residues. The germline V gene encodes CDR1 SGHAT and CDR2 FQNNGV. Trimming removed 5 bases from V and 3 bases from J; junction bases left unmatched: 5.

This clone was observed a few times. This chain connects TRBV6-1 to TRBJ1-3, with 8 nucleotides matching TRBD1. CDR3 length: 15 amino acids. Germline CDR1 and CDR2: MNHNS and SASEGT. Losses at the gene ends were 3 bases for V and 0 bases for J; bases not matched to a gene: 1. CDR3 sequence: CASSDRGPSGNTIYF. The DNA of the CDR3 is TGTGCCAGCAGTGACAGGGGGCCCTCTGGAAACACCATATATTTT.

This rearrangement joins TRBV5-4 to TRBJ1-1, with 8 bases that match TRBD1. The trim removed 3 bases at V and 1 base at J, leaving 2 bases unmatched. This CDR3 region has 14 residues. CDR1 is SGHNT, CDR2 YYREEE, per germline (reference sequence). The CDR3, as DNA: TGTGCCAGCAGCTGGGACAGGTGGAACACTGAAGCTTTCTTT. Translating it yields CASSWDRWNTEAFF.

The chain employs TRBV13 and TRBJ1-6, with 8 bases identical to TRBD1. Germline loops: CDR1 PRHDT, CDR2 FYEKMQ (reference sequence). This CDR3 region has 16 residues. V shed 4 bases, J shed 10 bases, and the junction held 12 bases outside the gene matches. CDR3 nucleotide sequence: TGTGCCAGCAGCTCCCCCGAGGAGGACAGGGCCTCACCCCTCCACTTT. Translation gives CASSSPEEDRASPLHF.

This clone was recorded once. The V call is TRBV19, the J call TRBJ1-5, with D uncertain. Trimming removed 3 bases from V and 5 bases from J, with 11 bases in between. The CDR3 covers 14 residues. CDR1 and CDR2 (germline): LNHDA, SQIVND (reference sequence). CDR3 in amino acids: CASSIPVRDQPQHF. DNA of the CDR3: TGTGCCAGTAGTATCCCGGTGCGAGATCAGCCCCAGCATTTT.

The V and J genes are TRBV15 and TRBJ1-1, with 8 nucleotides matching TRBD1. The CDR3 has 16 residues. The V segment lost 0 bases and the J segment 5 bases; nucleotides outside the gene matches: 8. The V gene's germline CDR1 is LNHNV and CDR2 YYDKDF (reference sequence). The DNA for the CDR3 is TGTGCCACCAGCAGAGATGAGGACAGGGATGGTACTGAAGCTTTCTTT. This gives the protein CATSRDEDRDGTEAFF.

The genes are TRBV13 and TRBJ2-2, with D tentatively TRBD2 (6 bases). The germline V gene has CDR1 PRHDT and CDR2 FYEKMQ (reference sequence). This CDR3 is 14 amino acids long. The ends were cut back, 3 bases at V and 7 bases at J, with 12 bases in the middle. The CDR3 bases are TGTGCCAGCAGCTTGGAGGGTTCGGGCGGGGAGCTGTTTTTT. It specifies CASSLEGSGGELFF. The full variable domain, with the rest looked up from reference TRBV13 and TRBJ2-2, is AAGVIQSPRHLIKEKRETATLKCYPIPRHDTVYWYQQGPGQDPQFLISFYEKMQSDKGSIPDRFSAQQFSDYHSELNMSSLELGDSALYFCASSLEGSGGELFFGEGSRLTVL.

The rearrangement joins TRBV5-1 to TRBJ2-5, with 9 nucleotides matching TRBD1. Trimming at V came to 1 base and at J to 3 bases, leaving 1 base not matched to a gene. The CDR3 has 14 amino acids. Germline V lookup: CDR1 SGHRS, CDR2 YFSETQ. CDR3 DNA sequence: TGCGCCAGCAGCTTGACAGGGGGCGAAGAGACCCAGTACTTC. Protein sequence: CASSLTGGEETQYF.

This clone was seen more than once but under ten times. The rearrangement links TRBV19 to TRBJ1-1, with 9 bases fitting TRBD1. Per germline, CDR1 LNHDA and CDR2 SQIVND (reference sequence). The CDR3 consists of 14 residues. V shed 5 bases and J 5 bases; nucleotides not matched to a gene: 6. The CDR3 coding sequence is TGTGCCAGTAGTGTGGACAGGGGCCGTACTGAAGCTTTCTTT. Its protein product is CASSVDRGRTEAFF.

This chain joins TRBV19 and TRBJ2-1; the D gene is possibly TRBD2 (6 bases). The V end was cut by 3 bases, the J end by 7 bases, with 16 bases between. The CDR3 length is 15 residues. The V gene's germline CDR1 is LNHDA and CDR2 SQIVND (reference sequence). DNA of the CDR3: TGTGCCAGTAGTATTGCGGCTAGCGACTCTAATGAGCAGTTCTTC. Translation: CASSIAASDSNEQFF.

The chain is built from TRBV29-1 and TRBJ2-3; TRBD1 matches at 9 bases. Per germline, CDR1 SQVTM and CDR2 ANQGSEA. Trimming removed 2 bases from V and 4 bases from J; junction bases left unmatched: 7. CDR3 length: 15 amino acids. CDR3 DNA: TGCAGCGTTGAACGGCTGAGGACAGGGGCAGATACGCAGTATTTT. Protein: CSVERLRTGADTQYF.

V gene TRBV2 combines with J gene TRBJ1-2; 9 bases map to TRBD1. Trimming took 0 bases from V and 3 from J; bases not matched to a gene: 8. Germline V lookup: CDR1 SNHLY, CDR2 FYNNEI. The CDR3 loop spans 17 amino acids. The CDR3: CASSEAGRQGEHYGYTF. Written as DNA, the CDR3 is TGTGCCAGCAGTGAAGCTGGGCGACAGGGGGAGCACTATGGCTACACCTTC.

The chain couples TRBV9 to TRBJ2-7; D is uncertain. Germline CDR1 is SGDLS and CDR2 is YYNGEE. The ends were cut back, 3 bases at V and 4 bases at J, with 20 bases in the middle. The CDR3 runs 16 residues. The CDR3 spells CASSASLGLGEYEQYF. The CDR3 coding sequence is TGTGCCAGCAGCGCGAGCCTTGGGTTGGGCGAATACGAGCAGTACTTC.

This clone has more than one count but fewer than ten. The chain uses TRBV5-1 and TRBJ2-1, with 9 bases lining up with TRBD2. V lost 0 bases, J lost 4 bases, and 5 bases stayed unmatched. The CDR3 length is 16 residues. Germline lookup yields CDR1 SGHRS and CDR2 YFSETQ. This CDR3 reads CASSLASGGLYNEQFF. CDR3 sequence (DNA): TGCGCCAGCAGCTTGGCGAGCGGGGGGTTGTACAATGAGCAGTTCTTC. Based on the CDR3 plus reference TRBV5-1 and TRBJ2-1, the full variable domain is KAGVTQTPRYLIKTRGQQVTLSCSPISGHRSVSWYQQTPGQGLQFLFEYFSETQRNKGNFPGRFSGRQFSNSRSEMNVSTLELGDSALYLCASSLASGGLYNEQFFGPGTRLTVL.

Only one count was recorded for this clone. This rearrangement joins TRBV15 to TRBJ2-4; 9 nucleotides align to TRBD2. Germline values: CDR1 LNHNV, CDR2 YYDKDF (reference sequence). The CDR3 contains 18 residues. V shed 0 bases and J 7 bases; nucleotides not matched to a gene: 13. The CDR3 DNA is TGTGCCACCAGCAGAGAGGGAGGGCTAGCGGGGCCCGGGAACATTCAGTACTTC. It translates to CATSREGGLAGPGNIQYF.

The chain recombines TRBV5-8 with TRBJ1-1, with unresolved D. The CDR3 is 13 amino acids. V dropped 2 bases and J dropped 0 bases, with 5 bases sitting between them. CDR1 is SGHTS, CDR2 YDEGEE, per germline. The CDR3 bases are TGTGCCAGCAGCTTCACATTGAACACTGAAGCTTTCTTT. Translated, it gives CASSFTLNTEAFF.

This clone was counted once. This chain joins TRBV5-1 and TRBJ1-2, with 7 bases that match TRBD1. This CDR3 contains 15 residues. V dropped 0 bases and J dropped 2; count of bases not matched to a gene: 4. From germline, CDR1 is SGHRS and CDR2 YFSETQ. The CDR3 bases are TGCGCCAGCAGCTTGGGGGACAGACCGAACTATGGCTACACCTTC. Its protein is CASSLGDRPNYGYTF.

The V gene is TRBV19, the J gene TRBJ1-1, with a weak D call TRBD1 (5 bases). V lost 5 bases and J 6 bases, leaving 13 bases between the germline ends. Germline V gene sequence: CDR1 LNHDA, CDR2 SQIVND (reference sequence). CDR3 size: 13 residues. The CDR3 DNA is TGTGCCAGTAGTGGGTCAGGGTACCCTGAAGCTTTCTTT. Translating gives CASSGSGYPEAFF.

V is TRBV28 and J is TRBJ1-3; TRBD1 is a possible D gene (5 bases). Between the trimmed V and J ends, which lost 2 bases and 8 bases, there was a span of 22 bases. Germline-derived CDR1 and CDR2 are MDHEN and SYDVKM. The CDR3 extends over 17 amino acids. The CDR3 DNA reads TGTGCCAGCAGTTTAAGCCCCCCCGCACGAGCGGGGGACACCATATATTTT. Protein product: CASSLSPPARAGDTIYF.

The V and J genes are TRBV6-1 and TRBJ2-7, with 13 bases identical to TRBD2. Losses at the gene ends were 6 bases for V and 5 bases for J; bases not matched to a gene: 7. The germline gives CDR1 MNHNS, CDR2 SASEGT. The CDR3 is made up of 15 amino acids. CDR3 sequence: CASSNRLAGGDEQYF. The CDR3 region has the DNA TGTGCCAGCAGCAATCGACTAGCGGGGGGAGACGAGCAGTACTTC.

This sequence joins TRBV6-5 and TRBJ2-5; maybe TRBD1 (5 bases). The CDR3 runs 13 residues. With 0 bases removed from V and 5 bases from J, the gap between germline ends came to 7 bases. In germline, CDR1 is MNHEY, CDR2 SVGAGI. CDR3 amino acids: CASSYSGPETQYF. The CDR3 region has the DNA TGTGCCAGCAGTTACTCGGGGCCGGAGACCCAGTACTTC.

The chain carries TRBV12-5 and TRBJ2-7; tentative D call: TRBD2 (6 bases). The length of the CDR3 is 14 residues. V lost 10 bases, J lost 6 bases, and 22 bases lay in between. CDR1 and CDR2 from the germline V gene are LGHNT and FRNRAP. The CDR3 sequence is CATSWGDWAGEQYF. CDR3 nucleotide sequence: TGTGCTACTTCCTGGGGGGATTGGGCTGGCGAGCAGTACTTC. Supplemented by reference TRBV12-5 and TRBJ2-7, the full variable domain reads DARVTQTPRHKVTEMGQEVTMRCQPILGHNTVFWYRQTMMQGLELLAYFRNRAPLDDSGMPKDRFSAEMPDATLATLKIQPSEPRDSAVYFCATSWGDWAGEQYFGPGTRLTVT.

The rearrangement uses TRBV21-1 and TRBJ1-1. TRBV21-1 is a documented pseudogene. CDR3 length equals 16 residues. CDR3 DNA: TGTGCCAGCACCCTAAACCAGGCGGGGGTCTACACTGAAGCTTTCTTT. It specifies CASTLNQAGVYTEAFF.

The chain has TRBV5-4 and TRBJ2-1; tentative D call: TRBD2 (6 bases). This CDR3 comprises 14 residues. Between the trimmed V and J ends, which lost 3 bases and 12 bases, there was a span of 19 bases. Germline-derived CDR1 and CDR2 are SGHNT and YYREEE (reference sequence). CDR3 DNA: TGTGCCAGCAGCTCCAGGACTATCCCGGAGGGGCAGTTCTTC. The encoded protein is CASSSRTIPEGQFF.